The sequence of this T cell receptor beta chain was determined in a study of blood T cell repertoires in COVID-19 (dated by TCRdb to about 2020). Regarding the research as a whole: The collaborator samples originated in the United States, Italy and Spain and spanned the acute and convalescent phases of COVID-19. The prospective study material was composed of cDNA or gDNA derived from T cells, B-cell-depleted T cells, or PBMCs. Deeply sampled blood TCRbeta repertoires from subjects exposed to, actively infected with, or recovered from COVID-19 were included in the dataset. A freely available public database, intended as a resource for researchers studying the immune response to SARS-CoV-2, is where the repertoires were released. The samples were drawn from two sources: the first 160 participants of the ongoing ImmuneRACE study, and fewer than 1,500 subjects contributed by 6 global collaborators. Nearly every sample came with metadata listing a de-identified subject ID, COVID-19 status, age in years and sex. Where available, HLA class I and class II types were obtained from metadata supplied by the sample provider rather than from assay-based typing. What the authors observed across the whole study: How much clinical and demographic metadata was included differed by source and by participant, and the metadata was provided uncurated.

TCRbeta CDR3 regions were amplified from genomic DNA using the immunoSEQ Assay, a bias-controlled multiplex PCR. The original methods were these. The number of nucleated cells in each sample was estimated by amplification of reference gene primers within the assay. To quantify the absolute abundance of each unique TCRbeta CDR3 rearrangement, sequence reads were collapsed and filtered. For each sample, productive Simpson clonality was calculated by taking the square root of Simpson's diversity index across productive rearrangements. The table was pulled from immuneACCESS by TCRdb, which kept in-frame rearrangements only. Such tables lose some clones; where checked, under half of the loss comes from unresolved V genes, and the rest has no known cause. V, J and clone size were drawn from that table, and D and trimming were deduced from the DNA. The sample yields 250,000 to 300,000 clones; 75% to 90% were counted once. The ten largest clonotypes hold over 10% of the sample.

At one collaborating source in Seattle, patients were enrolled during active infection and were followed longitudinally through the course of disease. Whole blood was collected in K2EDTA tubes by collaborating institutions according to the institutions' own protocols. For TCRbeta analysis, collaborators shipped samples as frozen whole blood, isolated PBMCs, or DNA extracted from either of those sample types. This clone was seen a single time. Its antigen is unknown. Base qualities are not recorded, but no much larger clone differs from it by a single base. CDR1 and CDR2, looked up from the germline V gene, are SNHLY and FYNNEI. V is cut back by 5 bases and J by 3 bases, with 7 bases in the junction unmatched. Including the terminal cysteine and phenylalanine, the CDR3 comprises 15 residues. Here the CDR3 DNA is all that survives: 45 bases in frame from base 1.

Specimen: peripheral blood. The receptor comes from a woman aged 70-85 years with COVID-19, enrolled during active disease. Here the chain combines TRBV2 and TRBJ1-1, and 9 junctional nucleotides match TRBD1. The bases read TGTGCCAGCAGTACGACAGGGGGGCTCCACACTGAAGCTTTCTTT. This is translated as CASSTTGGLHTEAFF. Where the CDR3 stops, the reference TRBV2 and TRBJ1-1 genes take over; the full variable domain is EPEVTQTPSHQVTQMGQEVILRCVPISNHLYFYWYRQILGQKVEFLVSFYNNEISEKSEIFDDQFSVERPDGSNFTLKIRSTKLEDSAMYFCASSTTGGLHTEAFFGQGTRLTVV.